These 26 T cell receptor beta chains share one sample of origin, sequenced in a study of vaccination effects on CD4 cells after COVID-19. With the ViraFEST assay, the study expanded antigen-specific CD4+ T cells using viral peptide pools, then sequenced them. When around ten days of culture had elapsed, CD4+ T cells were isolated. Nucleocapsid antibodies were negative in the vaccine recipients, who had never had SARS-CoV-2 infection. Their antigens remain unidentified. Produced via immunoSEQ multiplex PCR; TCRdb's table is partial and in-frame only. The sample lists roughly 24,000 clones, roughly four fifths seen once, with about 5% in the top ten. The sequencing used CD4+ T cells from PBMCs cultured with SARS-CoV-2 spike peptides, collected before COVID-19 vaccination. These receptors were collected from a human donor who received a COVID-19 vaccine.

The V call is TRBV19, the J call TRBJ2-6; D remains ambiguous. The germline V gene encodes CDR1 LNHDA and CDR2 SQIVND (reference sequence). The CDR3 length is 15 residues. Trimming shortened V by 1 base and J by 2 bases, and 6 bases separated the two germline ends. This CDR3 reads CASSIVLPGANVLTF. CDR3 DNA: TGTGCCAGTAGTATAGTTCTACCTGGGGCCAACGTCCTGACTTTC.

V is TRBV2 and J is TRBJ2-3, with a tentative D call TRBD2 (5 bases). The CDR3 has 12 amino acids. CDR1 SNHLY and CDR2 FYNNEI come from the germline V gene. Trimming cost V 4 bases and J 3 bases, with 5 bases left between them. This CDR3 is CASSGGTDTQYF. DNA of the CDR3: TGTGCCAGCAGTGGAGGGACAGATACGCAGTATTTT. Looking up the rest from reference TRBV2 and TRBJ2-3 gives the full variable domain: EPEVTQTPSHQVTQMGQEVILRCVPISNHLYFYWYRQILGQKVEFLVSFYNNEISEKSEIFDDQFSVERPDGSNFTLKIRSTKLEDSAMYFCASSGGTDTQYFGPGTRLTVL.

The CDR3 bases are TGTGCCAGCAGTTTGGTCTTCACGTCTGAAGCTTTCTTT. It translates to CASSLVFTSEAFF. The chain couples TRBV27 to TRBJ1-1; no firm D call. V lost 3 bases and J 6 bases, leaving 11 bases between the germline ends. The CDR3 contains 13 residues. In germline, CDR1 is MNHEY, CDR2 SMNVEV (reference sequence).

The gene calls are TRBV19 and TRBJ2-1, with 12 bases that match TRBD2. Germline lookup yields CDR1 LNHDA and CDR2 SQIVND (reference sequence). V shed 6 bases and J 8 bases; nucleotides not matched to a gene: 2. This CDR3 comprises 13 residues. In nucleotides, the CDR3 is TGTGCCAGTAGCCTAGCGGGAGGGGATGAGCAGTTCTTC. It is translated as CASSLAGGDEQFF.

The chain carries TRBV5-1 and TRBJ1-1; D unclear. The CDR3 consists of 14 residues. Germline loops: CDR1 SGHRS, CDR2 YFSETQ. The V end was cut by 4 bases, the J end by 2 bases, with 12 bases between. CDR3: CASSKRTDNTEAFF. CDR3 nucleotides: TGCGCCAGCAGCAAACGGACGGATAACACTGAAGCTTTCTTT.

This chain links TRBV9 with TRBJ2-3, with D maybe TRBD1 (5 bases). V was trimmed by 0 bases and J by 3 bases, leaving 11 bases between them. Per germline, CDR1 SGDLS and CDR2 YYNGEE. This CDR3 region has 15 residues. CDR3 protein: CASSVVRVGTDTQYF. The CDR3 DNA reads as TGTGCCAGCAGCGTAGTCAGGGTTGGGACAGATACGCAGTATTTT.

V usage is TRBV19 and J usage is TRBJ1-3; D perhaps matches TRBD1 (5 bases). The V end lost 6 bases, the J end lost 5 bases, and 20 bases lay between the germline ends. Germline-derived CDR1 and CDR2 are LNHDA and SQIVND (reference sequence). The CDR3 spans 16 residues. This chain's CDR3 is CASRRSVGEARNTIYF. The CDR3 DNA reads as TGTGCCAGTAGGCGCAGTGTGGGGGAAGCTCGAAACACCATATATTTT. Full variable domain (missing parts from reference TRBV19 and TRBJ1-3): DGGITQSPKYLFRKEGQNVTLSCEQNLNHDAMYWYRQDPGQGLRLIYYSQIVNDFQKGDIAEGYSVSREKKESFPLTVTSAQKNPTAFYLCASRRSVGEARNTIYFGEGSWLTVV.

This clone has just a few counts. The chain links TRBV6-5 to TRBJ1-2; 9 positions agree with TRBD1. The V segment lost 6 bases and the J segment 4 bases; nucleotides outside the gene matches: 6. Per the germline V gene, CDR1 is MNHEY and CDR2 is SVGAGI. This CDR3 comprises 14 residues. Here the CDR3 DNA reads TGTGCCAGCAGGAGGGACAGGGAGGTCTATGGCTACACCTTC. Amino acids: CASRRDREVYGYTF.

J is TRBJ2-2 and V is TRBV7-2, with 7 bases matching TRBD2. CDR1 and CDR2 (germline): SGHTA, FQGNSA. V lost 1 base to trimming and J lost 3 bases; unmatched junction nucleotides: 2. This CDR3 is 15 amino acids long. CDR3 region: CASSLVAGYTGELFF. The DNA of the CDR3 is TGTGCCAGCAGCTTAGTAGCGGGTTACACCGGGGAGCTGTTTTTT.

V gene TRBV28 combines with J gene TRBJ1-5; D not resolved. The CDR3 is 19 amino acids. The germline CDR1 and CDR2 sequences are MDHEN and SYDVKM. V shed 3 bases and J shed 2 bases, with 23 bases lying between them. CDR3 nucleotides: TGTGCCAGCAGTTTGGAGGCAAAGGCCCTACGGGCGGGCAATCAGCCCCAGCATTTT. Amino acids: CASSLEAKALRAGNQPQHF.

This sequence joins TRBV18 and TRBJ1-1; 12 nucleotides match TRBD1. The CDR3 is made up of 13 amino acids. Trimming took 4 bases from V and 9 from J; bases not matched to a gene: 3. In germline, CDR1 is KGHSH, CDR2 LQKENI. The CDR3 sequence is CASSQGQGAKAFF. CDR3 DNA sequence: TGTGCCAGCTCACAGGGACAGGGGGCGAAAGCTTTCTTT.

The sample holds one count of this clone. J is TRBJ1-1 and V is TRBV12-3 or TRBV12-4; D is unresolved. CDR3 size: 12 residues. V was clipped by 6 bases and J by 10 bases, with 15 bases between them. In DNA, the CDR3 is TGTGCCAGCAGATCAACAGCGTCAAGAGCTTTCTTT. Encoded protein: CASRSTASRAFF.

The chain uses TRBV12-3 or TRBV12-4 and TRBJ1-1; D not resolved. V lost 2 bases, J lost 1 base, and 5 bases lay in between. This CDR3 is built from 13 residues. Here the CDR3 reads CASSLQENTEAFF. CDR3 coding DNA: TGTGCCAGCAGTTTACAGGAGAACACTGAAGCTTTCTTT.

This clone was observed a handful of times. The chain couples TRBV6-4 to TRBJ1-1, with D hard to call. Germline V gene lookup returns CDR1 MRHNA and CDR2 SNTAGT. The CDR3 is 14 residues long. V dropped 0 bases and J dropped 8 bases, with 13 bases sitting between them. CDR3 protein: CASSDSTTALEAFF. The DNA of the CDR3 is TGTGCCAGCAGTGACTCTACTACGGCCCTCGAAGCTTTCTTT.

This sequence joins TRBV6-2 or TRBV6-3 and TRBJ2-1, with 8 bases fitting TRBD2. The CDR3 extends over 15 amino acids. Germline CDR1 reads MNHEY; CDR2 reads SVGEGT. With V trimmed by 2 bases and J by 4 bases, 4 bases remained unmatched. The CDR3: CASSYPLAGYNEQFF. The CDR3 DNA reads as TGTGCCAGCAGTTACCCTTTAGCGGGGTACAATGAGCAGTTCTTC.

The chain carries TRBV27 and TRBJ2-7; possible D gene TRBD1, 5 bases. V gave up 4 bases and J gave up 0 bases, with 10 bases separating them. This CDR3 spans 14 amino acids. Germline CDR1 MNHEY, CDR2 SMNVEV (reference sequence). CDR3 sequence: CASSSGHFSYEQYF. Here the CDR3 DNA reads TGTGCCAGCAGTTCCGGACACTTCTCCTACGAGCAGTACTTC.

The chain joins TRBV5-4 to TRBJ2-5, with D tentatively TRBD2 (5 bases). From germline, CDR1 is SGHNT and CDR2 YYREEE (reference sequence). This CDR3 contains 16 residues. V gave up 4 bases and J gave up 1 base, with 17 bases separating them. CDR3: CASSMERGRGQETQYF. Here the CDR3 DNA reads TGTGCCAGCAGCATGGAGCGTGGACGGGGCCAAGAGACCCAGTACTTC. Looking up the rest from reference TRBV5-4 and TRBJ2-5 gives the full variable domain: ETGVTQSPTHLIKTRGQQVTLRCSSQSGHNTVSWYQQALGQGPQFIFQYYREEENGRGNFPPRFSGLQFPNYSSELNVNALELDDSALYLCASSMERGRGQETQYFGPGTRLLVL.

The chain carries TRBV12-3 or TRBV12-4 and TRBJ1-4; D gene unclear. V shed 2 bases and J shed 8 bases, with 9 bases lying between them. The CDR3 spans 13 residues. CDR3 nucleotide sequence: TGTGCCAGCAGTTTAAACAGCTACGAAAAACTGTTTTTT. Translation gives CASSLNSYEKLFF.

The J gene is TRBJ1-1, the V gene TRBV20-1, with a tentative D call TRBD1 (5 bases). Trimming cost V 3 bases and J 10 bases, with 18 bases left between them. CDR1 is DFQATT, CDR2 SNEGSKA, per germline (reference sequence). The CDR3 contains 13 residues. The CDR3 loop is CSASTLGLRIAFF. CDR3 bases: TGCAGTGCTAGTACCCTGGGACTAAGAATAGCTTTCTTT.

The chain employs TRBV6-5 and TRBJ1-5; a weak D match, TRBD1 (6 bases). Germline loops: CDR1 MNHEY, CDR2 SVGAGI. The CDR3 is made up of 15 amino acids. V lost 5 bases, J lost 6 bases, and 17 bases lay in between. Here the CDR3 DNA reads TGTGCCAGCAGTCAACAACCTACAGGGAGTCAGCCCCAGCATTTT. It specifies CASSQQPTGSQPQHF.

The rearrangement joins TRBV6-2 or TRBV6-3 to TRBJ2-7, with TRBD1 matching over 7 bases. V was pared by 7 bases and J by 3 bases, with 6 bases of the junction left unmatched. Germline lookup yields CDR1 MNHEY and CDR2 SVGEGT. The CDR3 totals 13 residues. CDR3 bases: TGTGCCAGCACCCCGGGACAGATCTACGAGCAGTACTTC. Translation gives CASTPGQIYEQYF.

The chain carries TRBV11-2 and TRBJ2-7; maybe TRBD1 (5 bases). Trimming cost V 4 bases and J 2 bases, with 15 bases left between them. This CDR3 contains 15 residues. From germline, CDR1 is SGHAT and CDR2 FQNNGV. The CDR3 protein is CASSYQALGAYEQYF. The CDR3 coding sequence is TGTGCCAGCAGCTACCAGGCGCTAGGGGCCTACGAGCAGTACTTC.

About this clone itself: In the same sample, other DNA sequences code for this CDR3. The chain's CDR3 is CASSLDGNQPQHF. In nucleotides, the CDR3 is TGTGCCAGCAGTTTGGACGGTAATCAGCCCCAGCATTTT. The rearrangement joins TRBV7-9 to TRBJ1-5, with D hard to call. Germline CDR1 is SEHNR and CDR2 is FQNEAQ (reference sequence). V gave up 6 bases and J gave up 4 bases, with 10 bases separating them. CDR3 length: 13 residues.

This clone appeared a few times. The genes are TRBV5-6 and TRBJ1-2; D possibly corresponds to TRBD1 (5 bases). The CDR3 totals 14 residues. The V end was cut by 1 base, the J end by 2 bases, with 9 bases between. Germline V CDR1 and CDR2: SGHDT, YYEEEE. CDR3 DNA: TGTGCCAGCAGCTTGAAGGACATAAACTATGGCTACACCTTC. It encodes CASSLKDINYGYTF.

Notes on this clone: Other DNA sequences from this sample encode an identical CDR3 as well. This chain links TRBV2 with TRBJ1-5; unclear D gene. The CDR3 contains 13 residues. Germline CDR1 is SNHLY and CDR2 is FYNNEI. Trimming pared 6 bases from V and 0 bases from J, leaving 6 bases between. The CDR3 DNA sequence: TGTGCCAGCAGGTTTTATAGCAATCAGCCCCAGCATTTT. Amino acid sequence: CASRFYSNQPQHF.

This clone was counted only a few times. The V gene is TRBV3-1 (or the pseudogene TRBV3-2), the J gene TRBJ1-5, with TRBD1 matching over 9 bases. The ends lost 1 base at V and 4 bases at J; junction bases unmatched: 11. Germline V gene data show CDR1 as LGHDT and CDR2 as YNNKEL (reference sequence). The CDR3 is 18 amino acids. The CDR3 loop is CASSQGRGNRGQNQPQHF. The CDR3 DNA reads TGTGCCAGCAGCCAAGGTCGGGGGAACAGGGGGCAGAATCAGCCCCAGCATTTT.